One and the same sample provided the 29 T cell receptor beta chains below, sequenced in a study of T cells after yellow fever vaccination (dated by TCRdb to the late 2010s). In light of the paper, this sample's treatment or condition label describes: live attenuated yellow fever vaccine strain. The library was made by 5' RACE. The sequencer listed for this sample is Illumina NovaSeq 6000. Using fastp at Q25 and MiXCR, TCRdb reprocessed the public reads and kept productive beta chains. All rows with the same CDR3 protein become a single entry with the most common DNA and genes. The sample records hundreds of thousands of distinct CDR3 sequences, over 4.5% of which are singletons. Less than 3.5% of the sample comes from the top ten. The input for sequencing was CD4+ T cells sorted from PBMCs, taken on the day of the yellow fever booster vaccination. The source is a man aged 18 to 35 who received the YFV17D yellow fever vaccine.

This clonotype was seen a few times. This sequence joins TRBV5-5 and TRBJ2-7; the D gene is possibly TRBD2 (5 bases). Trimming took off 4 bases at V and 0 bases at J, with 11 bases between the two ends. The CDR3 totals 14 residues. Looked up from germline, CDR1 is SGHKS and CDR2 is YYEKEE (reference sequence). CDR3: CASSVSGNSYEQYF. For the CDR3, the DNA is TGTGCCAGCAGCGTGTCCGGGAACTCCTACGAGCAGTACTTC.

This chain connects TRBV14 to TRBJ1-1, with D maybe TRBD1 (6 bases). Germline CDR1 reads SGHDN; CDR2 reads FVKESK. Deletions cut 6 bases from V and 5 bases from J, with 13 bases between. The CDR3 runs to 13 residues. CDR3 amino acids: CASRQQGKTEAFF. The DNA for the CDR3 is TGTGCCAGCAGGCAACAGGGAAAAACTGAAGCTTTCTTT.

This clonotype occurred a few times. The gene calls are TRBV5-1 and TRBJ1-2; D call uncertain. Germline CDR1 reads SGHRS; CDR2 reads YFSETQ. Trimming took off 0 bases at V and 8 bases at J, with 14 bases between the two ends. The CDR3 extends over 14 amino acids. As DNA, the CDR3 is TGCGCCAGCAGCTTGGACACCGGGCCGAGGGGCTACACCTTC. Translated, it gives CASSLDTGPRGYTF.

At least ten counts were recorded for this clonotype. The V and J genes are TRBV7-9 and TRBJ2-5, with TRBD1 matching over 9 bases. The germline V gene has CDR1 SEHNR and CDR2 FQNEAQ (reference sequence). With 2 bases clipped from V and 4 bases from J, the junction kept 5 bases outside the gene matches. The CDR3 consists of 15 residues. The CDR3 sequence is CASSLRTGASETQYF. CDR3 nucleotide sequence: TGTGCCAGCAGCTTAAGGACAGGGGCCTCAGAGACCCAGTACTTC.

This clonotype was counted between two and nine times. In nucleotides, the CDR3 is TGTGCCAGCAGCTCGGGCAGGGAGTACCAAGAGACCCAGTACTTC. As protein: CASSSGREYQETQYF. The V gene is TRBV7-6, the J gene TRBJ2-5; D tentatively fits TRBD1 or TRBD2 (5 bases each). Between the trimmed V and J ends, which lost 4 bases and 0 bases, there was a span of 12 bases. The CDR3 is 15 amino acids. Germline values: CDR1 SGHVS, CDR2 FNYEAQ.

This clonotype was observed at least ten times. This chain links TRBV20-1 with TRBJ1-5; 9 bases align to TRBD1. This CDR3 is built from 13 residues. The junction had 5 bases not matched to a gene; V was cut back by 4 bases and J by 7 bases. Germline assignment: CDR1 DFQATT and CDR2 SNEGSKA (reference sequence). CDR3 sequence reads: CSATTGGRQPQHF. The CDR3 bases are TGCAGTGCTACTACAGGGGGCCGACAGCCCCAGCATTTT.

This clonotype was seen at least ten times. The chain links TRBV6-2 or TRBV6-3 to TRBJ1-2; 8 bases fit TRBD1. The CDR3 runs 15 residues. Germline assignment: CDR1 MNHEY and CDR2 SVGEGT. V trimming: 1 base; J trimming: 4 bases; junction bases outside the gene matches: 5. In DNA, the CDR3 is TGTGCCAGCAGTTACTTGTCAGGGGGCGGCTATGGCTACACCTTC. Residues: CASSYLSGGGYGYTF.

The CDR3 protein is CASGWGPDTEAFF. The CDR3 DNA reads TGTGCCAGCGGCTGGGGCCCGGACACTGAAGCTTTCTTT. The rearrangement uses TRBV6-2 or TRBV6-3 and TRBJ1-1; TRBD1 is a possible D gene (5 bases). Germline V lookup: CDR1 MNHEY, CDR2 SVGEGT. Trimming removed 8 bases from V and 3 bases from J, with 13 bases in between. The CDR3 consists of 13 residues.

This chain connects TRBV7-2 to TRBJ1-6, with 8 bases aligning to TRBD1. In germline, CDR1 is SGHTA, CDR2 FQGNSA. The CDR3 contains 15 residues. The junction had 9 bases not matched to a gene; V was cut back by 5 bases and J by 9 bases. Here the CDR3 reads CASSVGQGPRSPLHF. As DNA, the CDR3 is TGTGCCAGCAGCGTTGGACAGGGACCGCGTTCACCCCTCCACTTT.

CDR3 amino acids: CASSHRPDSVSYNEQFF. The CDR3, as DNA: TGCGCCAGCAGCCACCGGCCAGATAGCGTCTCCTACAATGAGCAGTTCTTC. The chain carries TRBV4-1 and TRBJ2-1; D possibly corresponds to TRBD2 (5 bases). V was pared by 3 bases and J by 0 bases, with 15 bases between. This CDR3 has 17 amino acids. Germline CDR1 is MGHRA and CDR2 is YSYEKL.

This clonotype has a handful of counts. The J gene is TRBJ2-1, the V gene TRBV5-1; TRBD2 is a possible D gene (6 bases). The V and J ends lost 3 bases and 1 base respectively, with 8 bases between them. Germline V gives CDR1 SGHRS, CDR2 YFSETQ. The CDR3 covers 14 residues. The chain's CDR3 is CASSSDYSYNEQFF. CDR3 coding DNA: TGCGCCAGCAGCTCGGACTATTCCTACAATGAGCAGTTCTTC.

This clonotype showed up just a few times. V gene TRBV6-6 combines with J gene TRBJ2-6, with 11 bases that match TRBD2. The trim removed 6 bases at V and 0 bases at J, leaving 4 bases unmatched. Germline values: CDR1 MNHNY, CDR2 SVGAGI (reference sequence). There are 17 residues in the CDR3. For the CDR3, the DNA is TGTGCCAGCAGCTTGACTAGCGGGGCCTCTGGGGCCAACGTCCTGACTTTC. Its translation is CASSLTSGASGANVLTF.

The J gene is TRBJ1-1, the V gene TRBV4-1; 9 nucleotides line up with TRBD1. This CDR3 region has 17 residues. CDR1 and CDR2 from the germline V gene are MGHRA and YSYEKL. V lost 6 bases to trimming and J lost 3 bases; unmatched junction nucleotides: 14. The CDR3 is CASRGSGQGFVDTEAFF. The DNA for the CDR3 is TGCGCCAGCAGGGGTTCGGGACAGGGCTTCGTGGACACTGAAGCTTTCTTT.

This clonotype was detected a few times. The J gene is TRBJ1-3, the V gene TRBV28; D call uncertain. CDR1 is MDHEN and CDR2 is SYDVKM in the germline V gene. CDR3 size: 15 residues. V lost 6 bases to trimming and J lost 5 bases, with 17 bases between them. CDR3 sequence: CASRSFAGGRNTIYF. CDR3 nucleotide sequence: TGTGCCAGCAGATCCTTCGCAGGCGGGAGAAACACCATATATTTT. The variable domain in full, completed from reference TRBV28 and TRBJ1-3, reads DVKVTQSSRYLVKRTGEKVFLECVQDMDHENMFWYRQDPGLGLRLIYFSYDVKMKEKGDIPEGYSVSREKKERFSLILESASTNQTSMYLCASRSFAGGRNTIYFGEGSWLTVV.

The chain combines TRBV18 with TRBJ2-7, with 12 positions matching TRBD1. J gave up 3 bases and V 5 bases, and 5 bases lay outside the gene matches. From germline, CDR1 is KGHSH and CDR2 LQKENI. This CDR3 region has 15 residues. The DNA of the CDR3 is TGTGCCAGCTCATCCCGGGACAGGGGGCTCTACGAGCAGTACTTC. Amino acids: CASSSRDRGLYEQYF.

The chain carries TRBV6-6 and TRBJ2-1, with 9 bases aligning to TRBD2. Germline V gene data show CDR1 as MNHNY and CDR2 as SVGAGI (reference sequence). The CDR3 extends over 15 amino acids. The V and J ends lost 6 bases and 4 bases, in that order; junction bases with no gene match: 7. The CDR3 protein is CASSRRAGGYNEQFF. The CDR3 bases are TGTGCCAGCAGCCGCAGAGCGGGGGGATACAATGAGCAGTTCTTC.

In this sample, this clonotype turned up a few times. The chain couples TRBV10-2 to TRBJ2-2, with D maybe TRBD2 (7 bases). CDR3 length: 17 residues. Per germline, CDR1 WSHSY and CDR2 SAAADI. V lost 7 bases and J 4 bases, leaving 22 bases between the germline ends. Here the CDR3 DNA reads TGCGCCAGCATGGGGGGGGCACAGGGTAGGGGCACCGGGGAGCTGTTTTTT. Translated, it gives CASMGGAQGRGTGELFF.

This clonotype was counted at least ten times. The chain links TRBV7-8 to TRBJ2-7, with 7 bases identical to TRBD1. This CDR3 spans 16 amino acids. Trimming took 1 base from V and 1 from J; bases not matched to a gene: 7. Per germline, CDR1 SGHVS and CDR2 FQNEAQ. The CDR3 here is CASSLEWGQKSYEQYV. The CDR3 nucleotides read TGTGCCAGCAGCTTAGAATGGGGACAGAAGTCCTACGAGCAGTACGTC.

The rearrangement joins TRBV20-1 to TRBJ2-1; 8 positions agree with TRBD2. This CDR3 has 13 residues. Germline lookup yields CDR1 DFQATT and CDR2 SNEGSKA (reference sequence). The V gene end was trimmed by 1 base and the J gene end by 8 bases; junction bases not matched to a gene: 4. The CDR3 loop reads CSARGTSGDEQFF. The CDR3 DNA sequence: TGCAGTGCTAGAGGAACTAGCGGTGATGAGCAGTTCTTC.

The V call is TRBV20-1, the J call TRBJ2-7, with TRBD1 matching over 7 bases. Per the germline V gene, CDR1 is DFQATT and CDR2 is SNEGSKA (reference sequence). Trimming removed 6 bases from V and 5 bases from J; junction bases left unmatched: 4. The CDR3 consists of 11 residues. CDR3 DNA: TGCAGTGCGTTGACAGGGAACGAGCAGTACGTC. It encodes CSALTGNEQYV.

V gene TRBV6-1 combines with J gene TRBJ2-1; the D is unclear. Germline V gene lookup returns CDR1 MNHNS and CDR2 SASEGT. The germline V and J ends were trimmed by 7 bases and 0 bases, with 13 bases remaining between them. The CDR3 runs to 15 residues. In DNA form, the CDR3 reads TGTGCCAGCATCCACCGGCCTAGCTCCTACAATGAGCAGTTCTTC. This encodes CASIHRPSSYNEQFF.

V is TRBV10-3 and J is TRBJ1-5, with TRBD1 matching 7 bases. This CDR3 region has 16 residues. The germline V gene encodes CDR1 ENHRY and CDR2 SYGVKD. J was trimmed by 4 bases and V by 0 bases; bases with no gene match: 6. CDR3 loop: CAISESGGTANQPQHF. CDR3 nucleotides: TGTGCCATCAGTGAGTCCGGAGGGACAGCTAATCAGCCCCAGCATTTT.

This clonotype was found many times. The chain recombines TRBV7-7 with TRBJ2-1; weak D call: TRBD2 (6 bases). The germline V gene encodes CDR1 SSHAT and CDR2 FNYEAQ (reference sequence). CDR3 length: 15 amino acids. Trimming removed 5 bases from V and 4 bases from J, with 15 bases in between. The CDR3 spells CASSLIGGLYNEQFF. The CDR3 bases are TGTGCCAGCAGCCTTATTGGCGGACTATACAATGAGCAGTTCTTC. Complete variable domain (other parts from reference TRBV7-7 and TRBJ2-1): GAGVSQSPRYKVTKRGQDVTLRCDPISSHATLYWYQQALGQGPEFLTYFNYEAQPDKSGLPSDRFSAERPEGSISTLTIQRTEQRDSAMYRCASSLIGGLYNEQFFGPGTRLTVL.

There are many counts of this clonotype. This chain connects TRBV9 to TRBJ1-5, with unresolved D. CDR1 is SGDLS, CDR2 YYNGEE, per germline. CDR3 length equals 15 residues. The V and J ends lost 0 bases and 2 bases respectively, with 9 bases between them. The CDR3, as DNA: TGTGCCAGCAGCGTAGGGGTGATGGGCAATCAGCCCCAGCATTTT. Translation gives CASSVGVMGNQPQHF.

This clonotype was seen ten or more times. The chain uses TRBV12-3 or TRBV12-4 and TRBJ1-3; D ambiguous. The CDR3 runs 13 residues. With 6 bases removed from V and 9 bases from J, the gap between germline ends came to 15 bases. The CDR3 loop reads CASSLGVGSTIYF. DNA of the CDR3: TGTGCCAGCAGCCTCGGAGTGGGGAGCACCATATATTTT.

This clonotype has a count of ten or more. This chain connects TRBV5-4 to TRBJ2-1; 7 bases are shared with TRBD1. CDR1 is SGHNT, CDR2 YYREEE, per germline (reference sequence). J lost 9 bases, V lost 2 bases, and 11 bases had no gene match. CDR3 size: 15 residues. The CDR3 DNA is TGTGCCAGCAGCTTAGTACAGGGGAATGCCGGTGAGCAGTTCTTC. The encoded protein is CASSLVQGNAGEQFF.

This clonotype was recorded at least ten times. The chain recombines TRBV6-6 with TRBJ2-7; D remains unclear. The germline V and J ends were trimmed by 7 bases and 6 bases, with 16 bases remaining between them. Germline-derived CDR1 and CDR2 are MNHNY and SVGAGI (reference sequence). CDR3 length: 13 residues. For the CDR3, the DNA is TGTGCCAGCATGAGGACCTTCGGTCGCGAGCAGTACTTC. This gives the protein CASMRTFGREQYF.

This clonotype has a handful of counts. The chain couples TRBV5-1 to TRBJ2-7; TRBD1 matches 8 bases. V lost 4 bases, J lost 2 bases, and 5 bases stayed unmatched. The CDR3 totals 14 residues. Germline CDR1 is SGHRS and CDR2 is YFSETQ. In nucleotides, the CDR3 is TGCGCCAGCAGCGATGGACAGGGTGCCTACGAGCAGTACTTC. It specifies CASSDGQGAYEQYF.

This clonotype was detected ten times or more. The genes are TRBV3-1 and TRBJ2-3; the D is unclear. The CDR3 is made up of 13 amino acids. The germline gives CDR1 LGHDT, CDR2 YNNKEL (reference sequence). V lost 3 bases and J lost 4, with 8 bases in between. For the CDR3, the DNA is TGTGCCAGCAGCCACCTAGGACCAGATACGCAGTATTTT. Protein sequence: CASSHLGPDTQYF.